Listed below are T cell receptor beta chains from one sample, sequenced in a study of blood T cell repertoires in COVID-19. Clones were read by immunoSEQ multiplex PCR, and TCRdb kept only the in-frame ones, dropping some. The repertoire holds some 120,000 clones, roughly 80% seen once, with 16% in the top ten. Sequencing was done on a sample of peripheral blood. These receptor sequences come from a woman aged 45-60 years with acute or convalescent COVID-19. CDR3s include the opening cysteine and the closing phenylalanine or tryptophan. The D gene is left open where the match is weak. Not every row has a clone size; where given, it reads once, few, many or a size class.

cdr3_aa: CASGLGGSPLHF; cdr3_nt: TGTGCCAGCGGTCTTGGAGGCTCACCCCTCCACTTT; j_call: TRBJ1-6; d_call: .; v_call: TRBV14; clone_size: .
cdr3_aa: CASTPAGGGNEQYF; cdr3_nt: TGTGCCAGCACACCGGCGGGGGGGGGCAACGAGCAGTACTTC; j_call: TRBJ2-7; d_call: TRBD2; v_call: TRBV3-1/TRBV3-2; clone_size: .
cdr3_aa: CASSFRDRDEKLFF; cdr3_nt: TGTGCCAGCAGCTTCCGGGACAGGGATGAAAAACTGTTTTTT; j_call: TRBJ1-4; d_call: TRBD1; v_call: TRBV5-4; clone_size: .
cdr3_aa: CASSRRGAMDTQYF; cdr3_nt: TGTGCCAGCTCACGTCGGGGGGCGATGGATACGCAGTATTTT; j_call: TRBJ2-3; d_call: .; v_call: TRBV18; clone_size: few
cdr3_aa: CASSLSNTGELFF; cdr3_nt: TGTGCCAGCAGCTTAAGCAACACCGGGGAGCTGTTTTTT; j_call: TRBJ2-2; d_call: .; v_call: TRBV7-9; clone_size: .
cdr3_aa: CASSLYATNEKLFF; cdr3_nt: TGTGCCAGCAGTTTGTATGCAACTAATGAAAAACTGTTTTTT; j_call: TRBJ1-4; d_call: .; v_call: TRBV27; clone_size: .
cdr3_aa: CASSAQVNTEAFF; cdr3_nt: TGTGCCAGTAGCGCTCAGGTAAACACTGAAGCTTTCTTT; j_call: TRBJ1-1; d_call: .; v_call: TRBV19; clone_size: .
cdr3_aa: CASSMGQGASGQYF; cdr3_nt: TGTGCCAGCAGCATGGGACAGGGTGCTTCCGGGCAGTACTTC; j_call: TRBJ2-7; d_call: TRBD1; v_call: TRBV11-1; clone_size: .
cdr3_aa: CASSETGTEINYGYTF; cdr3_nt: TGTGCCAGCAGCGAAACCGGGACAGAAATTAACTATGGCTACACCTTC; j_call: TRBJ1-2; d_call: TRBD1; v_call: TRBV5-6; clone_size: .
cdr3_aa: CASSQRGQGVGRHSPLHF; cdr3_nt: TGTGCCAGCTCACAACGCGGACAGGGAGTCGGGAGGCATTCACCCCTCCACTTT; j_call: TRBJ1-6; d_call: TRBD1; v_call: TRBV18; clone_size: .
cdr3_aa: CASSKTGSSNQPQHF; cdr3_nt: TGTGCCAGCAGTAAGACAGGATCGAGCAATCAGCCCCAGCATTTT; j_call: TRBJ1-5; d_call: .; v_call: TRBV6-5; clone_size: .
cdr3_aa: CASSLLEEGASGANVLTF; cdr3_nt: TGTGCCAGCAGTCTCCTGGAGGAGGGGGCCTCTGGGGCCAACGTCCTGACTTTC; j_call: TRBJ2-6; d_call: .; v_call: TRBV6-6; clone_size: many
cdr3_aa: CASSPPGQGGSSPLHF; cdr3_nt: TGTGCCAGCAGTCCTCCGGGACAGGGAGGGAGCTCACCCCTCCACTTT; j_call: TRBJ1-6; d_call: TRBD1; v_call: TRBV2; clone_size: .
cdr3_aa: CATSDFRGFYGYTF; cdr3_nt: TGTGCCACCAGTGATTTCCGAGGGTTCTATGGCTACACCTTC; j_call: TRBJ1-2; d_call: .; v_call: TRBV24-1; clone_size: .
cdr3_aa: CASTPAGGNGYTF; cdr3_nt: TGTGCCAGTACCCCCGCGGGGGGGAATGGCTACACCTTC; j_call: TRBJ1-2; d_call: .; v_call: TRBV19; clone_size: .
cdr3_aa: CASSYASQGANEKLFF; cdr3_nt: TGTGCCAGCAGTTACGCCTCTCAAGGGGCTAATGAAAAACTGTTTTTT; j_call: TRBJ1-4; d_call: .; v_call: TRBV6-5; clone_size: few
cdr3_aa: CASAGVGADTQYF; cdr3_nt: TGTGCCAGCGCGGGGGTTGGTGCAGATACGCAGTATTTT; j_call: TRBJ2-3; d_call: TRBD2; v_call: TRBV6-5; clone_size: .
cdr3_aa: CASTPRSGLQGYTF; cdr3_nt: TGTGCCAGTACCCCACGATCGGGACTACAGGGCTACACCTTC; j_call: TRBJ1-2; d_call: .; v_call: TRBV19; clone_size: few
cdr3_aa: CASSQDALRQGGNIQYF; cdr3_nt: TGTGCCAGCAGCCAGGACGCCTTAAGACAGGGTGGAAACATTCAGTACTTC; j_call: TRBJ2-4; d_call: TRBD1; v_call: TRBV5-6; clone_size: .
cdr3_aa: CASSQGPTTLAKNIQYF; cdr3_nt: TGCGCCAGCAGCCAAGGCCCAACTACGCTAGCCAAAAACATTCAGTACTTC; j_call: TRBJ2-4; d_call: .; v_call: TRBV4-1; clone_size: .
cdr3_aa: CAWSGQVAGELFF; cdr3_nt: TGTGCCTGGAGTGGGCAGGTGGCCGGGGAGCTGTTTTTT; j_call: TRBJ2-2; d_call: .; v_call: TRBV30; clone_size: few
cdr3_aa: CASSERGLAGYGYTF; cdr3_nt: TGTGCCAGCAGTGAAAGAGGTCTAGCGGGCTATGGCTACACCTTC; j_call: TRBJ1-2; d_call: .; v_call: TRBV6-1; clone_size: .
cdr3_aa: CASSLVGDSGNTIYF; cdr3_nt: TGTGCCAGCAGCTTAGTAGGGGATTCTGGAAACACCATATATTTT; j_call: TRBJ1-3; d_call: .; v_call: TRBV11-2; clone_size: once
cdr3_aa: CATSRTQGADTIYF; cdr3_nt: TGTGCCACCAGCAGGACACAGGGGGCGGACACCATATATTTT; j_call: TRBJ1-3; d_call: TRBD1; v_call: TRBV15; clone_size: once
cdr3_aa: CASNQGSSYEQYF; cdr3_nt: TGTGCCAGCAACCAGGGTTCCTCCTACGAGCAGTACTTC; j_call: TRBJ2-7; d_call: .; v_call: TRBV6-6; clone_size: .
cdr3_aa: CASKGQMGQPQHF; cdr3_nt: TGTGCCAGCAAAGGACAGATGGGGCAGCCCCAGCATTTT; j_call: TRBJ1-5; d_call: .; v_call: TRBV6-5; clone_size: .
cdr3_aa: CASSGQVKFGEQFF; cdr3_nt: TGTGCCAGCAGTGGGCAGGTAAAGTTCGGTGAGCAGTTCTTC; j_call: TRBJ2-1; d_call: .; v_call: TRBV2; clone_size: .
cdr3_aa: CASSQEFSNRLQGYTF; cdr3_nt: TGCGCCAGCAGCCAAGAATTCTCAAACAGGCTCCAGGGCTACACCTTC; j_call: TRBJ1-2; d_call: .; v_call: TRBV4-1; clone_size: .
cdr3_aa: CASSESFLSPLHF; cdr3_nt: TGCGCCAGCAGTGAGAGCTTTCTATCACCCCTCCACTTT; j_call: TRBJ1-6; d_call: .; v_call: TRBV10-1; clone_size: .
cdr3_aa: CASIGGGLANEKLFF; cdr3_nt: TGTGCCAGCATCGGGGGAGGGCTGGCTAATGAAAAACTGTTTTTT; j_call: TRBJ1-4; d_call: .; v_call: TRBV2; clone_size: .
cdr3_aa: CASSLADRNTGELFF; cdr3_nt: TGCGCCAGCAGCTTGGCGGACAGAAACACCGGGGAGCTGTTTTTT; j_call: TRBJ2-2; d_call: .; v_call: TRBV5-1; clone_size: few
cdr3_aa: CASSLVGSRTAYNEQFF; cdr3_nt: TGCGCCAGCAGCTTGGTAGGTTCACGGACAGCGTACAATGAGCAGTTCTTC; j_call: TRBJ2-1; d_call: .; v_call: TRBV5-1; clone_size: .
cdr3_aa: CATSRDRTGGRYEQYF; cdr3_nt: TGTGCCACCAGCAGAGATAGAACAGGGGGAAGGTACGAGCAGTACTTC; j_call: TRBJ2-7; d_call: TRBD1; v_call: TRBV15; clone_size: .
cdr3_aa: CASSYLALGYGYTF; cdr3_nt: TGTGCCAGCAGTTACCTAGCCCTAGGATACGGCTACACCTTC; j_call: TRBJ1-2; d_call: .; v_call: TRBV6-6; clone_size: .
cdr3_aa: CASRTGAQNGYTF; cdr3_nt: TGTGCCAGCAGGACAGGGGCGCAGAATGGCTACACCTTC; j_call: TRBJ1-2; d_call: TRBD1; v_call: TRBV12-3/TRBV12-4; clone_size: .
cdr3_aa: CSVEDLLGYTF; cdr3_nt: TGCAGCGTTGAAGACCTATTAGGCTACACCTTC; j_call: TRBJ1-2; d_call: .; v_call: TRBV29-1; clone_size: .
cdr3_aa: CASSPRTGIGDTEAFF; cdr3_nt: TGTGCCAGCTCACCACGCACAGGGATAGGAGACACTGAAGCTTTCTTT; j_call: TRBJ1-1; d_call: .; v_call: TRBV18; clone_size: once
cdr3_aa: CAWTRTGDTEAFF; cdr3_nt: TGTGCCTGGACCCGGACAGGGGACACTGAAGCTTTCTTT; j_call: TRBJ1-1; d_call: TRBD1; v_call: TRBV30; clone_size: .
cdr3_aa: CASSENRGHNQPQHF; cdr3_nt: TGTGCCAGCAGTGAAAACAGGGGGCACAATCAGCCCCAGCATTTT; j_call: TRBJ1-5; d_call: TRBD1; v_call: TRBV6-1; clone_size: .
cdr3_aa: CASRSRTGYEQYF; cdr3_nt: TGTGCCAGCAGATCCCGGACGGGGTACGAGCAGTACTTC; j_call: TRBJ2-7; d_call: .; v_call: TRBV7-8; clone_size: .
cdr3_aa: CASSHGLDTEAFF; cdr3_nt: TGTGCCAGCTCACACGGACTGGACACTGAAGCTTTCTTT; j_call: TRBJ1-1; d_call: .; v_call: TRBV18; clone_size: .
cdr3_aa: CASSNSGLAGGDTQYF; cdr3_nt: TGTGCCAGTAGTAACTCGGGACTAGCGGGGGGAGATACGCAGTATTTT; j_call: TRBJ2-3; d_call: TRBD2; v_call: TRBV19; clone_size: .
cdr3_aa: CASQSTYNQPQHF; cdr3_nt: TGTGCCAGCCAAAGTACTTACAATCAGCCCCAGCATTTT; j_call: TRBJ1-5; d_call: .; v_call: TRBV19; clone_size: .
cdr3_aa: CASSLGTGGVNYEQYF; cdr3_nt: TGTGCCAGCAGCTTGGGAACCGGGGGGGTGAATTACGAGCAGTACTTC; j_call: TRBJ2-7; d_call: TRBD2; v_call: TRBV5-6; clone_size: .
cdr3_aa: CASSRLQGTQPQHF; cdr3_nt: TGTGCCAGCAGTCGTTTACAGGGGACTCAGCCCCAGCATTTT; j_call: TRBJ1-5; d_call: TRBD1; v_call: TRBV7-2; clone_size: few
cdr3_aa: CASSKGVGTDTQYF; cdr3_nt: TGTGCCAGTAGTAAAGGGGTGGGCACAGATACGCAGTATTTT; j_call: TRBJ2-3; d_call: .; v_call: TRBV19; clone_size: .
cdr3_aa: CASSPPQGTSSYNEQFF; cdr3_nt: TGTGCCAGCTCACCACCGCAGGGGACAAGCTCCTACAATGAGCAGTTCTTC; j_call: TRBJ2-1; d_call: .; v_call: TRBV18; clone_size: .
cdr3_aa: CASSSGTVNEKLFF; cdr3_nt: TGTGCCAGCAGTTCCGGGACAGTCAATGAAAAACTGTTTTTT; j_call: TRBJ1-4; d_call: TRBD1; v_call: TRBV6-5; clone_size: .
cdr3_aa: CASSLTSTRVNEKLFF; cdr3_nt: TGCGCCAGCAGCTTGACTTCCACGAGAGTCAATGAAAAACTGTTTTTT; j_call: TRBJ1-4; d_call: .; v_call: TRBV5-1; clone_size: .
cdr3_aa: CASSEYGRGVNQPQHF; cdr3_nt: TGTGCCAGCAGTGAATACGGCAGGGGAGTAAATCAGCCCCAGCATTTT; j_call: TRBJ1-5; d_call: .; v_call: TRBV6-1; clone_size: .
cdr3_aa: CASSLTAGVSYNEQFF; cdr3_nt: TGTGCCAGCAGCTTGACGGCGGGGGTCTCCTACAATGAGCAGTTCTTC; j_call: TRBJ2-1; d_call: TRBD2; v_call: TRBV5-6; clone_size: .
cdr3_aa: CASTRYGIQGSGNTIYF; cdr3_nt: TGTGCCAGCACCCGATACGGGATACAGGGCTCTGGAAACACCATATATTTT; j_call: TRBJ1-3; d_call: .; v_call: TRBV3-1/TRBV3-2; clone_size: few
cdr3_aa: CASTYGQANTGELFF; cdr3_nt: TGTGCCAGCACCTACGGACAGGCGAACACCGGGGAGCTGTTTTTT; j_call: TRBJ2-2; d_call: TRBD1; v_call: TRBV6-5; clone_size: .
cdr3_aa: CASSLTSGAREQFF; cdr3_nt: TGCGCCAGCAGCTTGACTAGCGGGGCGCGTGAGCAGTTCTTC; j_call: TRBJ2-1; d_call: TRBD2; v_call: TRBV5-1; clone_size: .
cdr3_aa: CASSSRGQPQHF; cdr3_nt: TGTGCCAGCAGTTCCCGAGGTCAGCCCCAGCATTTT; j_call: TRBJ1-5; d_call: .; v_call: TRBV12-3/TRBV12-4; clone_size: few
cdr3_aa: CASSFGSGGPTPSYEQYF; cdr3_nt: TGTGCCAGCAGTTTCGGAAGCGGGGGGCCTACCCCTTCCTACGAGCAGTACTTC; j_call: TRBJ2-7; d_call: TRBD2; v_call: TRBV28; clone_size: .
cdr3_aa: CASSAYVAGDYEQYF; cdr3_nt: TGCGCCAGCAGCGCATACGTAGCGGGGGACTACGAGCAGTACTTC; j_call: TRBJ2-7; d_call: TRBD2; v_call: TRBV5-1; clone_size: once
cdr3_aa: CSASLWEGSGDGGNTIYF; cdr3_nt: TGCAGTGCTAGTCTGTGGGAAGGGTCAGGGGATGGTGGAAACACCATATATTTT; j_call: TRBJ1-3; d_call: .; v_call: TRBV20-1; clone_size: .
cdr3_aa: CATSGPVVQGAANYGYTF; cdr3_nt: TGTGCCACCAGTGGCCCAGTCGTTCAGGGGGCGGCGAACTATGGCTACACCTTC; j_call: TRBJ1-2; d_call: TRBD1; v_call: TRBV24-1; clone_size: .
cdr3_aa: CASSMTSGGRGTGELFF; cdr3_nt: TGTGCCAGCAGCATGACTAGCGGGGGTCGAGGCACCGGGGAGCTGTTTTTT; j_call: TRBJ2-2; d_call: TRBD2; v_call: TRBV7-8; clone_size: .